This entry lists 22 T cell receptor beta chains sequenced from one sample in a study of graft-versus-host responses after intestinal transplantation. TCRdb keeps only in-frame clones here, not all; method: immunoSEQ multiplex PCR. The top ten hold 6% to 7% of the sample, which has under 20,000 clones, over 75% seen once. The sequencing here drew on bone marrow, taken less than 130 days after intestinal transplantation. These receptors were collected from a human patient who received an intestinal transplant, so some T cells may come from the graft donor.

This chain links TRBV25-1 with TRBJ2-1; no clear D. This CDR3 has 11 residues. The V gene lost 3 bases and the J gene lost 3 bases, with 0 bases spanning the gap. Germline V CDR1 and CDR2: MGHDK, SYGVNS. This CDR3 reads CASSDYNEQFF. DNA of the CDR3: TGTGCCAGCAGTGACTACAATGAGCAGTTCTTC.

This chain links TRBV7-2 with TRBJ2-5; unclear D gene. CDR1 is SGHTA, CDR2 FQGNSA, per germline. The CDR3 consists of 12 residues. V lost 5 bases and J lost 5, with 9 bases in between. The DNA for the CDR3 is TGTGCCAGCAGCCCGGCTGGGGAGACCCAGTACTTC. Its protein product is CASSPAGETQYF.

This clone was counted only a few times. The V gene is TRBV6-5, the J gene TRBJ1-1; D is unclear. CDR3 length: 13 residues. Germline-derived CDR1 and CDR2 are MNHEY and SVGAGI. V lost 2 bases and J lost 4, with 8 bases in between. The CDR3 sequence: CASSYDRGTEAFF. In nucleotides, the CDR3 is TGTGCCAGCAGTTACGACCGGGGCACTGAAGCTTTCTTT.

In DNA, the CDR3 is TGCGCCAGCAGCTTGTTTGACAGAACCTACACTGAAGCTTTCTTT. This gives the protein CASSLFDRTYTEAFF. The chain carries TRBV5-1 and TRBJ1-1, with D possibly being TRBD1 (5 bases). The germline gives CDR1 SGHRS, CDR2 YFSETQ. The CDR3 is made up of 15 amino acids. The germline V and J ends were trimmed by 1 base and 3 bases, with 13 bases remaining between them. The entire variable domain, with the rest obtained from reference TRBV5-1 and TRBJ1-1, is as follows: KAGVTQTPRYLIKTRGQQVTLSCSPISGHRSVSWYQQTPGQGLQFLFEYFSETQRNKGNFPGRFSGRQFSNSRSEMNVSTLELGDSALYLCASSLFDRTYTEAFFGQGTRLTVV.

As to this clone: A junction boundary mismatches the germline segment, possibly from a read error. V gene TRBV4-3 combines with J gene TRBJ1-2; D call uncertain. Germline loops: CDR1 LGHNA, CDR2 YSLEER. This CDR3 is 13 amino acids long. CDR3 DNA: TGCGCCAGCAACCAAGACGGGGACTATGGCTACACCTTC. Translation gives CASNQDGDYGYTF.

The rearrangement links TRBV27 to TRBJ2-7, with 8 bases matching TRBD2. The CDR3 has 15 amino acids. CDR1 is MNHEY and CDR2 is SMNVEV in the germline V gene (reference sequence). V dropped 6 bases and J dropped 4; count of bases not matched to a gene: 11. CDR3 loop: CASRTSGLASYEQYF. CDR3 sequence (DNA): TGTGCCAGCAGGACCTCAGGACTAGCTAGTTACGAGCAGTACTTC.

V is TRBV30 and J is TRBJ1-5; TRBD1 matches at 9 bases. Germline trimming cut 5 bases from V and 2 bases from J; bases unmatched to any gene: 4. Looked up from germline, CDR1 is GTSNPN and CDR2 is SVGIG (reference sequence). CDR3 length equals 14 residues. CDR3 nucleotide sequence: TGTGCCTGGGGCCGACAGGGGGGCAATCAGCCCCAGCATTTT. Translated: CAWGRQGGNQPQHF.

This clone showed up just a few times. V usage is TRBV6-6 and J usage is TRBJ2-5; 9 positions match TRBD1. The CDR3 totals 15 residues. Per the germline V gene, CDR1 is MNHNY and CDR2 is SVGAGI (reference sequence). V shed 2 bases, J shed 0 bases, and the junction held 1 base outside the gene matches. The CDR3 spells CASSYGQGHQETQYF. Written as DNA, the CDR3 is TGTGCCAGCAGTTACGGACAGGGGCACCAAGAGACCCAGTACTTC.

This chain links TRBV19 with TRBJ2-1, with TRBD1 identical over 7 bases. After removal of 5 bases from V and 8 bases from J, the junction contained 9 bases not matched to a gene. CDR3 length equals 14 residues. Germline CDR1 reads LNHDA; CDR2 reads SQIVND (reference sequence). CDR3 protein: CASSPVTGQDEQFF. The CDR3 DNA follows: TGTGCCAGTAGTCCGGTGACAGGGCAGGATGAGCAGTTCTTC.

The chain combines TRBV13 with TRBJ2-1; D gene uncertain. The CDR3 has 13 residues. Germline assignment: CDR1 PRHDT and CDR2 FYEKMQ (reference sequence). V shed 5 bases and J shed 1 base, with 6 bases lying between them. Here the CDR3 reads CASSVNSYNEQFF. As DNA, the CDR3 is TGTGCCAGCAGCGTTAATTCCTACAATGAGCAGTTCTTC.

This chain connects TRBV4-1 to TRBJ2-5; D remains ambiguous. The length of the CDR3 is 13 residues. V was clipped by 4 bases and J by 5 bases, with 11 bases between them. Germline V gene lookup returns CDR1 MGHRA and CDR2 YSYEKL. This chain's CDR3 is CASSLEVGETQYF. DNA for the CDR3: TGCGCCAGCAGCCTAGAGGTTGGGGAGACCCAGTACTTC.

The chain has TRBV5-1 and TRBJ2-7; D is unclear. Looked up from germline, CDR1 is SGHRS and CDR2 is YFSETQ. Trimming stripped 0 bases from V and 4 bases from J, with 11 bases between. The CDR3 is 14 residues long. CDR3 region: CASSLGLGIYEQYF. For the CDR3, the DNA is TGCGCCAGCAGCTTGGGCCTAGGTATATACGAGCAGTACTTC.

This CDR3 reads CASSRTGAGRSYEQYF. CDR3 DNA: TGCGCCAGCAGCCGAACCGGGGCGGGAAGGTCCTACGAGCAGTACTTC. This chain uses TRBV4-1 with TRBJ2-7; the D gene is possibly TRBD2 (6 bases). The CDR3 consists of 16 residues. CDR1 and CDR2 (germline): MGHRA, YSYEKL. Deletions cut 4 bases from V and 1 base from J, with 17 bases between.

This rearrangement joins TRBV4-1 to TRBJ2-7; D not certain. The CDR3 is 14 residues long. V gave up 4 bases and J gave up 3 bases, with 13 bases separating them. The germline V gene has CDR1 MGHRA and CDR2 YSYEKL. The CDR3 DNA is TGCGCCAGCAGCCGCCTCCGGGCCCTCTACGAGCAGTACTTC. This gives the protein CASSRLRALYEQYF.

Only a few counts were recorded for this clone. The DNA of the CDR3 is TGCGCCAGCAGCTCCCAAGATAGCACAGATACGCAGTATTTT. This translates into CASSSQDSTDTQYF. The chain couples TRBV5-1 to TRBJ2-3; unclear D gene. Trimming took 3 bases from V and 0 from J, leaving 8 bases between them. CDR1 and CDR2 from the germline V gene are SGHRS and YFSETQ. The CDR3 sequence is 14 residues long.

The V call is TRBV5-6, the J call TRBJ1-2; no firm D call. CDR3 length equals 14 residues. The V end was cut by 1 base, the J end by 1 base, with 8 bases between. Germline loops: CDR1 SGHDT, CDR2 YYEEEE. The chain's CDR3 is CASSLRGVNYGYTF. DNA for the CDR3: TGTGCCAGCAGCTTGCGGGGAGTTAACTATGGCTACACCTTC.

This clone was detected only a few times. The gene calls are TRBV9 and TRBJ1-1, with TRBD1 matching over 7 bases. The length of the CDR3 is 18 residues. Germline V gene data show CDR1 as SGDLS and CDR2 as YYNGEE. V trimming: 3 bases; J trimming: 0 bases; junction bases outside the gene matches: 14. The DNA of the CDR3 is TGTGCCAGCAGCGGACTAGGGGGACAGAACGCTATGAACACTGAAGCTTTCTTT. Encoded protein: CASSGLGGQNAMNTEAFF.

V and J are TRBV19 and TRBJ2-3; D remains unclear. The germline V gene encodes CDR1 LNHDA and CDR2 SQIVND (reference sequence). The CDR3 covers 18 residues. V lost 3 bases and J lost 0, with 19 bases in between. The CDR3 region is CASSIPLPGAVSTDTQYF. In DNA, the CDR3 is TGTGCCAGTAGTATCCCACTTCCCGGAGCAGTGAGCACAGATACGCAGTATTTT.

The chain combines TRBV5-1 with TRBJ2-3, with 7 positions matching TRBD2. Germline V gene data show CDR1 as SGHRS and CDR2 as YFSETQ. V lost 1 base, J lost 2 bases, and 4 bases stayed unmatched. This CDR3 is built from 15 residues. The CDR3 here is CASSLPSGSTDTQYF. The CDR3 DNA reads TGCGCCAGCAGCTTGCCTAGCGGTTCCACAGATACGCAGTATTTT.

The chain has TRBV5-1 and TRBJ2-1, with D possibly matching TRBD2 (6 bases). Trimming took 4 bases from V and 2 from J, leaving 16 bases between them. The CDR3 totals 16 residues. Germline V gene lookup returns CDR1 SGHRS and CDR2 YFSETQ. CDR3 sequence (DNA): TGCGCCAGCAGCCCGGACGCGGGACGGACCTACAATGAGCAGTTCTTC. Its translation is CASSPDAGRTYNEQFF.

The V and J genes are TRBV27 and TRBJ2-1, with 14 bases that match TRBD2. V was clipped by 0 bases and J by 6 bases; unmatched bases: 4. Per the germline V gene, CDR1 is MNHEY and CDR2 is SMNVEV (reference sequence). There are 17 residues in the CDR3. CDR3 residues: CASSLSRTSGRLNEQFF. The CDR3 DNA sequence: TGTGCCAGCAGTTTATCCCGGACTAGCGGGAGGCTCAATGAGCAGTTCTTC.

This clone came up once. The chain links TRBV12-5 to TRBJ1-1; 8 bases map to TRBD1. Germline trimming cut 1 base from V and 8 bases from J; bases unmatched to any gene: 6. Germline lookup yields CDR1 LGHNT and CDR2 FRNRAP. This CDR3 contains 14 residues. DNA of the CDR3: TGTGCTAGTGGTTTGGACACACAGGGGGGGGAAGCTTTCTTT. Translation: CASGLDTQGGEAFF.